The clone carrying this T cell receptor (beta chain) was counted a few times. The antigen remains undetermined. The libraries were made with immunoSEQ version 4 in survey mode. Here immunoSEQ multiplex PCR was the method, and the copy in TCRdb shows in-frame clones only, minus some. Among 46,000 or so clones listed, about 80% were seen once. The data are from a study of persistence of HIV-infected CD4 T cells. The CDR3 sequence is 16 residues long. Trimming left V 3 bases short and J 5 bases short, with 16 bases between. Germline V gene data show CDR1 as MNHNS and CDR2 as SASEGT. Cells were stimulated with CMV-infected fibroblast lysates at roughly 10 ug/mL. Memory cells lacking CD40L and CD69 with high CD45RO were sorted.

Sequencing was performed on CD4+ T cells sorted from PBMCs after approximately 19-hour stimulation, taken from a patient who received antiretroviral therapy. The clonotype was recovered from an adult man with HIV who was CMV-seropositive. The V and J genes are TRBV6-1 and TRBJ1-4; D remains ambiguous. The CDR3 sequence: CASSDLVRAANEKLFF. CDR3 DNA: TGTGCCAGCAGTGACCTGGTGAGGGCCGCGAATGAAAAACTGTTTTTT.